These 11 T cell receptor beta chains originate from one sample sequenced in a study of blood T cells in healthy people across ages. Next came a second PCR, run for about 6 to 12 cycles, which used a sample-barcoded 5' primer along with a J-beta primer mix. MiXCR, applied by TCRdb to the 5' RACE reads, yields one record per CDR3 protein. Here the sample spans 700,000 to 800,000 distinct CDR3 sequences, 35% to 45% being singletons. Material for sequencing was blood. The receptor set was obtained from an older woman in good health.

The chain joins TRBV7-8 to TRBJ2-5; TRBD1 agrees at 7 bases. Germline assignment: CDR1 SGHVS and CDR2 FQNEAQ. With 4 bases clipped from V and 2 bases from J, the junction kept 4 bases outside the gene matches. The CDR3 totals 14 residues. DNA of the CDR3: TGTGCCAGCAGCTACGGGGACAGTCAAGAGACCCAGTACTTC. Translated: CASSYGDSQETQYF.

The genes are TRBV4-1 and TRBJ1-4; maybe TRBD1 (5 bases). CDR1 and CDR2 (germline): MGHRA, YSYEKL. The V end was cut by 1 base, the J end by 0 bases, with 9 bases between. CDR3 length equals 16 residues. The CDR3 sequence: CASSQVSGATNEKLFF. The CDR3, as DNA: TGCGCCAGCAGCCAAGTTTCGGGGGCAACTAATGAAAAACTGTTTTTT.

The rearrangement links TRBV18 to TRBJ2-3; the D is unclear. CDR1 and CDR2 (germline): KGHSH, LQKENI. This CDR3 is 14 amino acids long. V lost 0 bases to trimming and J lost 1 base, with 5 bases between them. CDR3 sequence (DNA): TGTGCCAGCTCACCACCACGCGGCACAGATACGCAGTATTTT. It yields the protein CASSPPRGTDTQYF.

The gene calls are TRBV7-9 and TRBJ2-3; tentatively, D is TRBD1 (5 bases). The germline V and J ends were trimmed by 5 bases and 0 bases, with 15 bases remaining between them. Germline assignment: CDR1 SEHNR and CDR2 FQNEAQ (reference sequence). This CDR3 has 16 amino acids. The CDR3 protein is CASSTRTSTSTDTQYF. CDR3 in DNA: TGTGCCAGCAGCACGAGGACATCTACTAGCACAGATACGCAGTATTTT.

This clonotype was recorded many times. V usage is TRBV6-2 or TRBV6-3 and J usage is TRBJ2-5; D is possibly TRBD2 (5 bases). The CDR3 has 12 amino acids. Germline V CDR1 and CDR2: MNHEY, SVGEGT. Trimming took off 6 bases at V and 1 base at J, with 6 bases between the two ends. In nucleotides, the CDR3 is TGTGCCAGCAGAAGCGGCCAAGAGACCCAGTACTTC. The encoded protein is CASRSGQETQYF.

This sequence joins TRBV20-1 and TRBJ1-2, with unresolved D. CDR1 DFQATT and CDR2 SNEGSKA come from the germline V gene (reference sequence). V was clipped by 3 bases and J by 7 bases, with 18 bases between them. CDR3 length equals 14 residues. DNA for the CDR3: TGCAGTGCTAGTAGCCGCAGATCTAGTTGTGGCTACACCTTC. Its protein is CSASSRRSSCGYTF.

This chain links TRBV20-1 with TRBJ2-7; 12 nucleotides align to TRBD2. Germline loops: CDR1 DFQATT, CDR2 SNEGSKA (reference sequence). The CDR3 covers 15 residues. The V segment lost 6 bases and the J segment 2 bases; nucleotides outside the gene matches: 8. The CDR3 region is CSAYSRTSGTYEQYF. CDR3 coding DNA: TGCAGTGCCTACTCCCGGACTAGCGGGACCTACGAGCAGTACTTC.

CDR3 coding DNA: TGTGCCAGCTTCCGGGACAGGGACTACAATGAGCAGTACTTC. It codes for CASFRDRDYNEQYF. This chain connects TRBV21-1 to TRBJ2-1; the D call of TRBD1 is as the table states it, not checked on the DNA. The tail of the sequence fits TRBJ2-7 better, so the J call may be wrong. TRBV21-1 is reported as a pseudogene. CDR3 size: 14 residues.

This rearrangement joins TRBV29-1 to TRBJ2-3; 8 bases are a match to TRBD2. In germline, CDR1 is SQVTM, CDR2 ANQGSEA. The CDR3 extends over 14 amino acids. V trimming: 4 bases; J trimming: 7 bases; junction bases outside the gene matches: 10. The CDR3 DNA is TGCAGCGTTGGACTAGCGCGGAGTGGGAATACGCAGTATTTT. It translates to CSVGLARSGNTQYF.

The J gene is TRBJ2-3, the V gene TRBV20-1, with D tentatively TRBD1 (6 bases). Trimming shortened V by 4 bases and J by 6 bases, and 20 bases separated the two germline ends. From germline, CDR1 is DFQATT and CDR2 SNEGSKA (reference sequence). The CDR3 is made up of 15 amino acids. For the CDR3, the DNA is TGCAGTGCTATCCCACAGGGATTTCCCTCCGATACGCAGTATTTT. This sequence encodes CSAIPQGFPSDTQYF.

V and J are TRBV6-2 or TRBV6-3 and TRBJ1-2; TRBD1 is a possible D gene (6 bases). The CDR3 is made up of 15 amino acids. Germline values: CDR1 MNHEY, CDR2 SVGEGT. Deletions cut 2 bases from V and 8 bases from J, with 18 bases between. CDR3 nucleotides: TGTGCCAGCAGTTACCCTATAGGCTGGGGGCAAGGCTACACCTTC. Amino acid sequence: CASSYPIGWGQGYTF.